The subject of this entry is one T cell receptor beta chain. The antigen remains unidentified. The data were taken from a study of lymphopenia after photon versus proton radiotherapy. Study results and caveats: Relative stability marked proton patients; photon patients lost diversity and naive cells. After lymphocyte nadir, photon-treated repertoires showed oligoclonal expansion, especially CD8+ Temra. A bigger post-nadir fall in TCR diversity correlated inversely with survival time in deceased patients.

Sequenced by immunoSEQ multiplex PCR; TCRdb stores in-frame clones only, minus some. The sample yields tens of thousands of clones, around 90% seen once. Germline CDR1 and CDR2: MGHRA and YSYEKL. CDR3 length: 14 residues. Trimming cost V 4 bases and J 3 bases, with 13 bases left between them. The chain recombines TRBV4-1 with TRBJ2-7; possibly TRBD1 or TRBD2 for D (5 bases each). Sequencing was performed on peripheral blood, taken from a patient treated with proton-based radiotherapy. The TCR sequence derives from an elderly man with esophageal cancer. The CDR3 is CASSPGTVGYEQYF. CDR3 coding DNA: TGCGCCAGCAGCCCGGGGACGGTCGGCTACGAGCAGTACTTC.